This T cell receptor beta chain was recovered during a study of blood T cell repertoires in COVID-19. V was cut by 3 bases and J by 1 base, with 9 bases left in between. CDR1 ENHRY and CDR2 SYGVKD come from the germline V gene. This CDR3 is 14 amino acids long. The data were produced by immunoSEQ multiplex PCR, yet TCRdb's version contains in-frame clones alone and is incomplete. The table lists about 200,000 clones, more than 85% of them singletons, with roughly 24% in the top ten. Participants were aged about 18 to 90 years from roughly 26 US areas. The chain combines TRBV10-3 with TRBJ1-1, with a possible D match to TRBD1 (5 bases). This receptor was identified in a woman between 35 and 50 years old in a cohort exposed to, infected with or recovered from COVID-19 (not recorded which). Sequencing was carried out using PBMCs or T cells enriched from blood (not recorded which). Here the CDR3 reads CAISERTTNTEAFF. The CDR3 region has the DNA TGTGCCATCAGTGAACGGACAACGAACACTGAAGCTTTCTTT.